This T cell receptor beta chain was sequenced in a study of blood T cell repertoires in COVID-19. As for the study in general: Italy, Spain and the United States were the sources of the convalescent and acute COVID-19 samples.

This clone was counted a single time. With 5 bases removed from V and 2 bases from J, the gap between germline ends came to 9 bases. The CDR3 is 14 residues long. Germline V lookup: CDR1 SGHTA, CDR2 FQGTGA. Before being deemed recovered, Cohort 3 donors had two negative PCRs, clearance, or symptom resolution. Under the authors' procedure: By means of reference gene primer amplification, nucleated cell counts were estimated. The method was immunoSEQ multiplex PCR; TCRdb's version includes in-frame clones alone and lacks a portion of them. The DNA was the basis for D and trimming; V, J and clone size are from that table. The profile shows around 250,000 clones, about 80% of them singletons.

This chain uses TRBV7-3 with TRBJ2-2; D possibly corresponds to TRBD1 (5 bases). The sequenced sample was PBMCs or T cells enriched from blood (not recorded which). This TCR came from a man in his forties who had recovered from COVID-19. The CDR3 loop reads CASSPDRNTGELFF. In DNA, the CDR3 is TGTGCCAGCAGCCCCGACAGAAACACCGGGGAGCTGTTTTTT.